Below, one T cell receptor beta chain is given with its context. This entry comes from a study of control samples from healthy donors and cancer patients. The protocol was immunoSEQ multiplex PCR, while the TCRdb copy is restricted to in-frame clones and leaves out a portion. The table lists roughly 450,000 clones, approximately 90% of them singletons. From germline, CDR1 is SGHNT and CDR2 YYREEE (reference sequence). The CDR3 runs 13 residues. V was trimmed by 6 bases and J by 2 bases, leaving 11 bases between them. Sequences were obtained from PBMCs. This chain uses TRBV5-4 with TRBJ2-5, with D possibly matching TRBD2 (5 bases). This TCR came from a man aged 40-50 years with head and neck cancer. This chain's CDR3 is CASTKGEQETQYF. CDR3 bases: TGTGCCAGCACTAAGGGAGAACAAGAGACCCAGTACTTC. Combining the CDR3 with reference TRBV5-4 and TRBJ2-5 gives the whole variable domain ETGVTQSPTHLIKTRGQQVTLRCSSQSGHNTVSWYQQALGQGPQFIFQYYREEENGRGNFPPRFSGLQFPNYSSELNVNALELDDSALYLCASTKGEQETQYFGPGTRLLVL.